This T cell receptor beta chain was sequenced in a study of Ad26.COV2.S vaccination and SARS-CoV-2 variants. CDR3 length: 13 residues. The V gene lost 6 bases and the J gene lost 1 base, with 9 bases spanning the gap. As for treatment: around 19 received Ad26.COV2.S at low or high dose, single or two shots; roughly five received placebo; per-sample allocation not given. Day 63 following the first vaccine or placebo injection was when the samples were taken. This table comes from immunoSEQ multiplex PCR, and its TCRdb copy is limited to in-frame clones, with some not included. The sample includes about 420,000 clones, 88% of them seen just once.

The chain employs TRBV12-3 or TRBV12-4 and TRBJ2-5, with D possibly being TRBD1 (5 bases). This TCR came from a person between 18 and 60 years old who received the Ad26.COV2.S COVID-19 vaccine or a placebo. The sample here was peripheral blood, taken in a trial of Ad26.COV2.S vaccine versus placebo. DNA of the CDR3: TGTGCCAGCAGCACAGGTTTCCAAGAGACCCAGTACTTC. Translation: CASSTGFQETQYF.